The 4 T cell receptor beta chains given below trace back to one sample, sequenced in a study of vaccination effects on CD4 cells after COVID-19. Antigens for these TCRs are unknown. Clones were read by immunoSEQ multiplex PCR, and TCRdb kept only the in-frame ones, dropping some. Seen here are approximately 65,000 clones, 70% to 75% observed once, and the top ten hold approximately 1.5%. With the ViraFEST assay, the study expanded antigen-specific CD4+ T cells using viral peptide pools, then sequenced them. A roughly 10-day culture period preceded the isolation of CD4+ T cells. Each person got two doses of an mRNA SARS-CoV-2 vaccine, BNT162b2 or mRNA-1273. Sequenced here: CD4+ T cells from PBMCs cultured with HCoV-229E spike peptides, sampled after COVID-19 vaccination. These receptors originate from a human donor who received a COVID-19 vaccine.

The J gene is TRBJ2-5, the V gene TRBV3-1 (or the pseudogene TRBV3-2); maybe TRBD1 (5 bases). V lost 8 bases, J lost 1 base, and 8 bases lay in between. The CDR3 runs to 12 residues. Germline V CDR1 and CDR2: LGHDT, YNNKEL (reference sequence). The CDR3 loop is CASVQGQETQYF. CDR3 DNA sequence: TGTGCCAGCGTCCAGGGCCAAGAGACCCAGTACTTC.

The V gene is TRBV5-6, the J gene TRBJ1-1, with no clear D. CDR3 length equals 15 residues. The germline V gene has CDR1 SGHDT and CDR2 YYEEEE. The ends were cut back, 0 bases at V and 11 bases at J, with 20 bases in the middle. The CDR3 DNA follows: TGTGCCAGCAGCTTGGACCTTATCAACGGGGTCGATGCTTTCTTT. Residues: CASSLDLINGVDAFF.

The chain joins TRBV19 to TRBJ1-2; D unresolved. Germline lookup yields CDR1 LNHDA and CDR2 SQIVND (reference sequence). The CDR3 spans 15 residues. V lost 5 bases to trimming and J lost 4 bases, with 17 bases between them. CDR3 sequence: CASSVGKLAVYGYTF. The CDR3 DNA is TGTGCCAGTAGTGTGGGGAAGCTGGCAGTCTATGGCTACACCTTC.

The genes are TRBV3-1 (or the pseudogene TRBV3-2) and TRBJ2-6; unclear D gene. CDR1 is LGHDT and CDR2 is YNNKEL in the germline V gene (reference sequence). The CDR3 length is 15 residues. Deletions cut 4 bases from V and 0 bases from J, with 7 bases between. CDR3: CASSRTGSGANVLTF. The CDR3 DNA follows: TGTGCCAGCAGCCGGACGGGCTCTGGGGCCAACGTCCTGACTTTC.